The source of this T cell receptor beta chain is a study of blood T cell repertoires in COVID-19 (dated by TCRdb to between 2020 and 2021). Context from the whole study: Samples covering the acute and convalescent phases of COVID-19 were provided by collaborators in the United States, Italy and Spain. A de-identified subject ID, COVID-19 status, age in years and sex were almost always included in the sample metadata. Samples came from the ongoing ImmuneRACE study (first 160 participants) plus 1,254 subjects from 6 global collaborators. The dataset comprised deeply sampled blood TCRbeta repertoires from subjects exposed to, actively infected with, or recovered from COVID-19. Where HLA class I and class II types were available, the types were taken from metadata supplied by the sample provider, not from assay-based typing. A freely available public database, intended as a resource for researchers studying the immune response to SARS-CoV-2, is where the repertoires were released. The prospective study material was composed of cDNA or gDNA derived from T cells, B-cell-depleted T cells, or PBMCs.

On the study overall, not on this receptor specifically: Clinical and demographic metadata were provided uncurated, with the amount varying by source and participant.

This clone showed up just a few times. The antigen it recognizes is unknown. No base qualities exist here, and no much larger clone lies one base off it. TCRbeta CDR3 regions were amplified from genomic DNA using the immunoSEQ Assay, a bias-controlled multiplex PCR. In the original analysis: The number of nucleated cells in each sample was estimated by amplification of reference gene primers within the assay. Sequence reads were collapsed and filtered to measure the absolute abundance of every unique TCRbeta CDR3 rearrangement. Productive Simpson clonality was computed per sample as the square root of Simpson's diversity index over productive rearrangements. This immuneACCESS table, as held by TCRdb, lists in-frame sequences with V and J called but not all clones. Of the missing ones, under half trace to an unresolved V gene in checked studies; the others have no known cause. The V and J calls and clone size come from that table; D and trimming were worked out from the DNA. Within this sample are about 250,000 clones, with approximately 85% of them counted one time only. 5% to 7% of the sample goes to the ten largest clones.

One collaborating source in Seattle enrolled patients during active infection and followed them longitudinally through the course of disease. The collaborating institutions used their own protocols to collect whole blood in K2EDTA tubes. For TCRbeta analysis, collaborator samples were shipped as frozen whole blood, as isolated PBMCs, or as DNA extracted from either sample type. This clonotype originated in a woman aged 80 or over with COVID-19, enrolled during active disease. What was sequenced was peripheral blood.

DNA sequence: TGTGCCAGCAGCCGCGCCCCACTAGGCGGCTACACCTTC. This yields the protein CASSRAPLGGYTF. This chain joins TRBV14 to TRBJ1-2; the D segment cannot be called with confidence. V and J lose 4 bases and 8 bases, and a span of 14 bases separates them. The CDR3 goes from the cysteine to the phenylalanine over 13 residues. Just CDR3 DNA is preserved here, 39 bases in frame from base 1. CDR1 and CDR2 were assigned from the germline V gene as SGHDN and FVKESK.